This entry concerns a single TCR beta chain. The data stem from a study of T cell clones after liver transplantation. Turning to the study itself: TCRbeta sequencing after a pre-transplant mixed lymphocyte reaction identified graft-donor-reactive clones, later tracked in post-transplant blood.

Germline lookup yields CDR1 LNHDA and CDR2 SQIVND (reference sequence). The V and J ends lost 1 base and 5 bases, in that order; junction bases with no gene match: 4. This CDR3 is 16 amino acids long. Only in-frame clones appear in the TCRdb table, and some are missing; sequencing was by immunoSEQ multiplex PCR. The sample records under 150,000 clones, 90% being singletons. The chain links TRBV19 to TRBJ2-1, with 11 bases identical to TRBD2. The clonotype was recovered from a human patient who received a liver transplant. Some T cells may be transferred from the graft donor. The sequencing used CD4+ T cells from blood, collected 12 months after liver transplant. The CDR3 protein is CASSIGLAGGNNEQFF. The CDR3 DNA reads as TGTGCCAGTAGTATAGGGCTAGCGGGAGGAAACAATGAGCAGTTCTTC.